Listed here are 5 T cell receptor beta chains from one sample, sequenced in a study of T-cell memory formation after mild COVID-19. TCRdb reprocessed the 5' RACE reads via MiXCR and lists one record per CDR3 protein. The sample holds 85,000 to 130,000 distinct CDR3 sequences, roughly an eighth seen once. Sequencing used PBMCs or a T cell subset sorted from them (not recorded which). The receptors were sampled from an adult woman who had mild COVID-19 (a few samples of this study predate the infection). Cell type and time point are not known.

The rearrangement links TRBV29-1 to TRBJ2-7; D call uncertain. V was pared by 7 bases and J by 0 bases, with 13 bases between. CDR3 length: 13 residues. In germline, CDR1 is SQVTM, CDR2 ANQGSEA. The CDR3 DNA reads TGCAGCGCCGTATGGACCTCCTCCTACGAGCAGTACTTC. Encoded protein: CSAVWTSSYEQYF.

This clonotype was counted only a few times. The genes are TRBV7-3 and TRBJ2-3; no reliable D call. Germline V gene lookup returns CDR1 SGHTA and CDR2 FQGTGA. The CDR3 consists of 15 residues. Trimming pared 1 base from V and 0 bases from J, leaving 8 bases between. CDR3 sequence: CASSLIGSSTDTQYF. In nucleotides, the CDR3 is TGTGCCAGCAGCTTAATCGGGTCTAGCACAGATACGCAGTATTTT.

This chain links TRBV29-1 with TRBJ2-3; D is uncertain. Trimming removed 0 bases at V and 6 bases at J, with 7 bases between. CDR1 and CDR2 (germline): SQVTM, ANQGSEA. The CDR3 is made up of 12 amino acids. CDR3 in amino acids: CSVEDGVDTQYF. CDR3 nucleotides: TGCAGCGTTGAAGATGGGGTGGATACGCAGTATTTT.

This clonotype was found a few times. The V and J genes are TRBV12-3 or TRBV12-4 and TRBJ2-2; tentative D call: TRBD1 (6 bases). V lost 2 bases and J lost 0, with 16 bases in between. The CDR3 is 18 amino acids. CDR3 protein: CASSLPEDRLSNTGELFF. DNA for the CDR3: TGTGCCAGCAGTTTACCAGAGGACAGACTTTCGAACACCGGGGAGCTGTTTTTT.

The genes are TRBV7-9 and TRBJ2-7; D is unresolved. The CDR3 covers 13 residues. Germline V gives CDR1 SEHNR, CDR2 FQNEAQ (reference sequence). Trimming took off 4 bases at V and 7 bases at J, with 14 bases between the two ends. In DNA form, the CDR3 reads TGTGCCAGCAGCTCCGGGCCATCCGAAGAGCAGTACTTC. Translation gives CASSSGPSEEQYF.